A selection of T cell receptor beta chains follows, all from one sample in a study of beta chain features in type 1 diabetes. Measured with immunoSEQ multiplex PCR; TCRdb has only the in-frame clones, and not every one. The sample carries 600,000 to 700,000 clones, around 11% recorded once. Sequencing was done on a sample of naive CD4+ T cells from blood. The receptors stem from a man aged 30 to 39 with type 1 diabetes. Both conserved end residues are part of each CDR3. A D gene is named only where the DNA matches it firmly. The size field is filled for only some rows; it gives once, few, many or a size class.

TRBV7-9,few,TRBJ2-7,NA,TGTGCCAGCAGCCCTCAGGGGGGCTCCTACGAGCAGTACTTC,CASSPQGGSYEQYF
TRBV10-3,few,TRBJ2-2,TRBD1,TGTGCCATCAGTGAGGTGGGACAGGGAACAGTCGGGGAGCTGTTTTTT,CAISEVGQGTVGELFF
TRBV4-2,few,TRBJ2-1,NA,TGTGCCAGCGGTCCCCAGGGGCCGGACTACAATGAGCAGTTCTTC,CASGPQGPDYNEQFF
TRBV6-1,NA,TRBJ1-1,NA,TGTGCCAGCAGTGAATTGGGAGGGGAAACTGAAGCTTTCTTT,CASSELGGETEAFF
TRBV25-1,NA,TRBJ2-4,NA,TGTGCCAGCAGTGAATTAACGGCGGGGGCAGGTAACATTCAGTACTTC,CASSELTAGAGNIQYF
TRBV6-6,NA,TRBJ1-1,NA,TGTGCCAGCAGGTCGACAGGTGAAGCTTTCTTT,CASRSTGEAFF
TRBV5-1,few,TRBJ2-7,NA,TGCGCCAGCAGCTTCGGGGGACAGCGGTACGAGCAGTACTTC,CASSFGGQRYEQYF
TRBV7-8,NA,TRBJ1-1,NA,TGTGCCAGCACGGGACAATACATGAACACTGAAGCTTTCTTT,CASTGQYMNTEAFF
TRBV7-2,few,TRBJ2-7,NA,TGTGCCAGCAGCATAGCCGGGACATCGGATTACGAGCAGTACTTC,CASSIAGTSDYEQYF
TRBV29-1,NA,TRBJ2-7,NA,TGCAGCGCTATCCCCGGGACCCCCGGAAACTACGAGCAGTACTTC,CSAIPGTPGNYEQYF
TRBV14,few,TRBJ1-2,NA,TGTGCCAGCAGCCAAGAAGAGTTCTATGGCTACACCTTC,CASSQEEFYGYTF
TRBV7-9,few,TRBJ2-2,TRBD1,TGTGCCAGCAGCTTCCGCCCAGGGGGCATGTTTGGTGGCGGGGAGCTGTTTTTT,CASSFRPGGMFGGGELFF
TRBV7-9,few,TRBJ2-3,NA,TGTGCCAGCAGCTTAGGGTCGTGGGGCCCCTATTTT,CASSLGSWGPYF
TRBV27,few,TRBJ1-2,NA,TGTGCCAGCAGTACATTGGGGGGGCGCGGTCGTAACTATGGCTACACCTTC,CASSTLGGRGRNYGYTF
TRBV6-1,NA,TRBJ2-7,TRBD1,TGTGCCAGCAGTCCTCGGGGACAGGGACAATACGAGCAGTACTTC,CASSPRGQGQYEQYF
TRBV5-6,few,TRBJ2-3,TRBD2,TGTGCCAGCAGCCCCGGGACTACCAACACAGATACGCAGTATTTT,CASSPGTTNTDTQYF
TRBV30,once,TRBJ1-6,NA,TGTGCCTGGGCCGGTGAAACCAATTCACCCCTCCACTTT,CAWAGETNSPLHF
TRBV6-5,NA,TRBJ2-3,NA,TGTGCCAGCAGCCTCCAGGGATTCACAGATACGCAGTATTTT,CASSLQGFTDTQYF
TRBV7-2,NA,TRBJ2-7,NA,TGTGCCAGCACCCGAAGCTACACCTACGAGCAGTACTTC,CASTRSYTYEQYF
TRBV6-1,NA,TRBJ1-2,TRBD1,TGTGCCAGCAGTCTGACAGGGGGCAATGGCTACACCTTC,CASSLTGGNGYTF
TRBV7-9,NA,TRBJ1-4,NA,TGTGCCAGCACCTCACTGGGCCCTAATGAAAAACTGTTTTTT,CASTSLGPNEKLFF
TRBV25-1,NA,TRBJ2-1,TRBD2,TGTGCCAGCAGGCAAACGGGTAGCGGGGTGTACAATGAGCAGTTCTTC,CASRQTGSGVYNEQFF
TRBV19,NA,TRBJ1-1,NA,TGTGCCAGTAGTGGGGCAGGGTATTTTTCTGAAGCTTTCTTT,CASSGAGYFSEAFF
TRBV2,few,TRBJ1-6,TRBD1,TGTGCCAGCGGAGGACAGGGTGGTTCACCCCTCCACTTT,CASGGQGGSPLHF
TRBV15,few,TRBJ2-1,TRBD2,TGTGCCACCAGCAGAGATCCTAGCGGGGGGGCCTGGGAAAATGAGCAGTTCTTC,CATSRDPSGGAWENEQFF
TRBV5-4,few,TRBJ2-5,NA,TGTGCCAGCAGCTTACAACATGACTCCCAAGAGACCCAGTACTTC,CASSLQHDSQETQYF
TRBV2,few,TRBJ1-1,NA,TGTGCCAGCAGTGAAAGGGCAACAGAAGCTTTCTTT,CASSERATEAFF
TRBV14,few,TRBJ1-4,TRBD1,TGTGCCAGCAGCCGACAGGGTGAAAAACTGTTTTTT,CASSRQGEKLFF
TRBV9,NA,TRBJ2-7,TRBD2,TGTGCCAGCAGCGTAGAAGGAGCGGGGGGCCGCGAGCAGTACTTC,CASSVEGAGGREQYF
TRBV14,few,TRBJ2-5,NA,TGTGCCAGCAGCCAAGGACAAGAGACCCAGTACTTC,CASSQGQETQYF
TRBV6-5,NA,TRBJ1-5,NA,TGTGCCAGCAGTGGACGGCTAAATCAGCCCCAGCATTTT,CASSGRLNQPQHF
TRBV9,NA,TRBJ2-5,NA,TGTGCCAGCAGCCCACACCTAGGGGAACTGGAGACCCAGTACTTC,CASSPHLGELETQYF
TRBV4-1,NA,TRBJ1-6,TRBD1,TGCGCCAGCAGCTACACGGGACAGGGAGTCCCAGCCTCTAATTCACCCCTCCACTTT,CASSYTGQGVPASNSPLHF
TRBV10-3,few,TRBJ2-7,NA,TGTGCCATCAGTGAGTCCGGCAGACGTAACTCCTACGAGCAGTACTTC,CAISESGRRNSYEQYF
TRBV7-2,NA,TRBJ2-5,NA,TGTGCCAGCAGCTCCTCGGGGCGAAAGTACTTC,CASSSSGRKYF
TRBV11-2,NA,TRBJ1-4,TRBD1,TGTGCCAGCACAGGGGGTTGGGGTGAAAAACTGTTTTTT,CASTGGWGEKLFF
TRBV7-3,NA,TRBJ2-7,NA,TGTGCCAGCAGCAATGGTAACGGCTACGAGCAGTACTTC,CASSNGNGYEQYF
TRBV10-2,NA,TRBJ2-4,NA,TGCGCCAGCAGTGGGGGCGCCAAAAACATTCAGTACTTC,CASSGGAKNIQYF
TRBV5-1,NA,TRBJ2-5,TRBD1,TGCGCCAGCAGCTCGGACAGGGGCTCCGAAGAGACCCAGTACTTC,CASSSDRGSEETQYF
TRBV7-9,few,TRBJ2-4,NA,TGTGCCAGCAGCTTCCAGACTATCAACATTCAGTACTTC,CASSFQTINIQYF
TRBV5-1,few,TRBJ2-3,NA,TGCGCCAGCAGCTTATTCTTAACCCCAGATACGCAGTATTTT,CASSLFLTPDTQYF
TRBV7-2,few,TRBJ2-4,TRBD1,TGTGCCAGCAGCCTAGGGACAGGGGTAAACATTCAGTACTTC,CASSLGTGVNIQYF
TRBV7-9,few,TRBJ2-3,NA,TGTGCCAGCAGCCTTGGGGGGGCCCGCACAGATACGCAGTATTTT,CASSLGGARTDTQYF
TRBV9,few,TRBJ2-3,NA,TGTGCCAGCAGCGCGACAGTGGCAGATACGCAGTATTTT,CASSATVADTQYF
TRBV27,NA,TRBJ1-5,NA,TGTGCCAGCAGTTTTCAGAGCAATCAGCCCCAGCATTTT,CASSFQSNQPQHF
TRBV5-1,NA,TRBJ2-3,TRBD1,TGCGCCAGCAGCGCGGGACAGGGCCCCGCAGATACGCAGTATTTT,CASSAGQGPADTQYF